These 12 T cell receptor beta chains came from one sample sequenced in a study of blood T cells in healthy people across ages. It was with a sample-barcoded 5' primer and a J-beta primer mix that a second PCR of about 6 to 11 cycles was run. One entry per CDR3 protein, called by TCRdb with MiXCR from the 5' RACE reads. Counted here are about 1,800,000 distinct CDR3 sequences, 28% occurring once; the ten biggest clones make up about 8%. Sequenced: blood. The receptors shown here come from a woman aged 25 to 39 in good health.

This clonotype turned up a few times. The V gene is TRBV7-2, the J gene TRBJ2-7, with D perhaps TRBD1 or TRBD2 (6 bases each). CDR1 is SGHTA, CDR2 FQGNSA, per germline. The ends were cut back, 5 bases at V and 5 bases at J, with 25 bases in the middle. This CDR3 has 17 residues. The CDR3 sequence is CASSVHRVRVSGDEQYF. In nucleotides, the CDR3 is TGTGCCAGCAGCGTCCACAGGGTTAGGGTTTCGGGGGACGAGCAGTACTTC.

This clonotype was seen only a few times. The chain employs TRBV7-9 and TRBJ1-5; D is ambiguous. V was pared by 5 bases and J by 7 bases, with 9 bases between. This CDR3 comprises 12 residues. Germline CDR1 reads SEHNR; CDR2 reads FQNEAQ (reference sequence). CDR3 amino acids: CASSEVSQPQHF. In DNA form, the CDR3 reads TGTGCCAGCAGCGAGGTCTCGCAGCCCCAGCATTTT.

This clonotype was observed at least ten times. V and J are TRBV29-1 and TRBJ1-6; TRBD1 might be the D (5 bases). The V gene's germline CDR1 is SQVTM and CDR2 ANQGSEA. V was trimmed by 8 bases and J by 6 bases, leaving 14 bases between them. The CDR3 sequence is 13 residues long. The CDR3: CSTAGSTNSPLHF. In nucleotides, the CDR3 is TGCAGCACAGCAGGGTCCACTAATTCACCCCTCCACTTT.

This clonotype was counted between two and nine times. The chain combines TRBV7-2 with TRBJ2-2; perhaps D is TRBD1 or TRBD2 (5 bases each). Germline V gene sequence: CDR1 SGHTA, CDR2 FQGNSA. The CDR3 runs 17 residues. V was trimmed by 9 bases and J by 6 bases, leaving 26 bases between them. The CDR3 DNA sequence: TGTGCCAGTAGCCCGCCTAGGACGGGGCGCCATTCCGGGGAGCTGTTTTTT. This sequence encodes CASSPPRTGRHSGELFF.

The chain uses TRBV7-9 and TRBJ2-3, with a weak D call TRBD1 (5 bases). Germline V gives CDR1 SEHNR, CDR2 FQNEAQ (reference sequence). There are 17 residues in the CDR3. V lost 6 bases to trimming and J lost 0 bases, with 19 bases between them. CDR3 sequence (DNA): TGTGCCAGCAGGCCTCCCTTCAGGGCCCGTAGCACAGATACGCAGTATTTT. It yields the protein CASRPPFRARSTDTQYF.

The chain uses TRBV28 and TRBJ2-7, with D perhaps TRBD2 (6 bases). Looked up from germline, CDR1 is MDHEN and CDR2 is SYDVKM. Trimming removed 3 bases at V and 9 bases at J, with 12 bases between. The CDR3 has 12 amino acids. Here the CDR3 DNA reads TGTGCCAGCAGTTTCGGGGACTCTGTGCAGTACTTC. Translated, it gives CASSFGDSVQYF. The full variable domain, rest sourced from reference TRBV28 and TRBJ2-7, is DVKVTQSSRYLVKRTGEKVFLECVQDMDHENMFWYRQDPGLGLRLIYFSYDVKMKEKGDIPEGYSVSREKKERFSLILESASTNQTSMYLCASSFGDSVQYFGPGTRLTVT.

This clonotype was seen many times. The chain has TRBV7-3 and TRBJ2-4; TRBD2 might be the D (6 bases). Trimming stripped 0 bases from V and 2 bases from J, with 11 bases between. This CDR3 has 16 amino acids. The germline V gene encodes CDR1 SGHTA and CDR2 FQGTGA. This CDR3 is CASSLTGGGTKNIQYF. DNA of the CDR3: TGTGCCAGCAGCTTAACTGGGGGAGGAACCAAAAACATTCAGTACTTC.

This clonotype was picked up a small number of times. CDR3 region: CASSVSSTTNEKLFF. CDR3 DNA: TGTGCCAGCAGCGTATCTTCAACAACTAATGAAAAACTGTTTTTT. The chain joins TRBV7-6 to TRBJ1-4; D unclear. The germline V and J ends were trimmed by 5 bases and 0 bases, with 10 bases remaining between them. Germline assignment: CDR1 SGHVS and CDR2 FNYEAQ. This CDR3 is built from 15 residues.

This CDR3 is CASSDSPAGEYNEQFF. The CDR3 nucleotides read TGTGCCAGCAGTGACTCACCAGCGGGGGAATACAATGAGCAGTTCTTC. This chain uses TRBV6-4 with TRBJ2-1; 8 bases map to TRBD2. The CDR3 runs 16 residues. V was clipped by 0 bases and J by 4 bases; unmatched bases: 5. Germline loops: CDR1 MRHNA, CDR2 SNTAGT.

This chain connects TRBV5-6 to TRBJ2-1; no reliable D call. The V gene lost 1 base and the J gene lost 0 bases, with 11 bases spanning the gap. Per germline, CDR1 SGHDT and CDR2 YYEEEE. The CDR3 is 16 residues long. Written as DNA, the CDR3 is TGTGCCAGCAGCTTGAAGGCACTGAGCTCCTACAATGAGCAGTTCTTC. It translates to CASSLKALSSYNEQFF.

This clonotype has only a few counts. The V call is TRBV20-1, the J call TRBJ2-2; TRBD1 matches at 9 bases. Unmatched junction bases numbered 2, after V lost 6 bases and J lost 0 bases. The germline V gene has CDR1 DFQATT and CDR2 SNEGSKA (reference sequence). This CDR3 is built from 14 residues. This chain's CDR3 is CSARQGANTGELFF. CDR3 nucleotides: TGCAGTGCGAGACAGGGGGCGAACACCGGGGAGCTGTTTTTT.

The J gene is TRBJ2-7, the V gene TRBV12-3 or TRBV12-4; D possibly corresponds to TRBD1 (6 bases). This CDR3 has 14 residues. The germline V and J ends were trimmed by 4 bases and 10 bases, with 20 bases remaining between them. This CDR3 reads CASSSPGALPTQYF. The CDR3 DNA follows: TGTGCCAGCAGTTCCCCAGGGGCCCTCCCTACCCAGTACTTC.